Following are 30 T cell receptor beta chains from one sample sequenced in a study of shared clonotypes between healthy human individuals. Method: immunoSEQ multiplex PCR; TCRdb's copy keeps in-frame clones and lacks some. The table lists about 990,000 clones, around 78% of them singletons. The material sequenced was memory CD4+ T cells from PBMCs. Subset described: CD45RA-negative fraction. Receptors were obtained from a man between 18 and 29 years old in good health. Some clones in this sample may be carry-over from other donors' samples.

The chain joins TRBV5-1 to TRBJ2-1, with D maybe TRBD1 (6 bases). V was clipped by 4 bases and J by 6 bases, with 11 bases between them. CDR1 SGHRS and CDR2 YFSETQ come from the germline V gene. The CDR3 runs to 13 residues. The CDR3 DNA is TGCGCCAGCAGCCCCCAGGGGATCAATGAGCAGTTCTTC. Translating gives CASSPQGINEQFF. Full variable domain (rest looked up from reference TRBV5-1 and TRBJ2-1): KAGVTQTPRYLIKTRGQQVTLSCSPISGHRSVSWYQQTPGQGLQFLFEYFSETQRNKGNFPGRFSGRQFSNSRSEMNVSTLELGDSALYLCASSPQGINEQFFGPGTRLTVL.

The V gene is TRBV7-3, the J gene TRBJ2-2; TRBD1 is a possible D gene (5 bases). The CDR3 covers 16 residues. Looked up from germline, CDR1 is SGHTA and CDR2 is FQGTGA. V was cut by 0 bases and J by 3 bases, with 11 bases left in between. The CDR3 DNA sequence: TGTGCCAGCAGCTTAACGATCGGACAAGACACCGGGGAGCTGTTTTTT. Its translation is CASSLTIGQDTGELFF.

The genes are TRBV2 and TRBJ2-1; D not certain. The CDR3 spans 12 residues. In germline, CDR1 is SNHLY, CDR2 FYNNEI. Trimming took off 4 bases at V and 9 bases at J, with 10 bases between the two ends. CDR3 sequence reads: CASSALLPEQFF. CDR3 in DNA: TGTGCCAGCAGTGCCTTGCTCCCTGAGCAGTTCTTC.

This clone has only a few counts. Different DNA sequences within this sample yield the same CDR3. The J gene is TRBJ2-5, the V gene TRBV5-1; D is uncertain. V shed 0 bases and J shed 1 base, with 4 bases lying between them. The V gene's germline CDR1 is SGHRS and CDR2 YFSETQ. The CDR3 covers 13 residues. The CDR3 DNA is TGCGCCAGCAGCTTGGGGGTCCAAGAGACCCAGTACTTC. The encoded protein is CASSLGVQETQYF.

The gene calls are TRBV5-1 and TRBJ2-3; D unclear. Germline values: CDR1 SGHRS, CDR2 YFSETQ. V lost 6 bases, J lost 0 bases, and 8 bases lay in between. The CDR3 is made up of 13 amino acids. The CDR3 sequence: CASTGRSTDTQYF. As DNA, the CDR3 is TGCGCCAGCACTGGCAGAAGCACAGATACGCAGTATTTT.

This clone came up a few times. The chain has TRBV18 and TRBJ1-4; possibly TRBD1 for D (5 bases). The CDR3 totals 14 residues. Trimming took off 5 bases at V and 7 bases at J, with 14 bases between the two ends. The germline CDR1 and CDR2 sequences are KGHSH and LQKENI. The DNA for the CDR3 is TGTGCCAGCTCATCAGGGTGGGCCGGTGAAAAACTGTTTTTT. Its protein product is CASSSGWAGEKLFF.

This clone was detected once. The sample carries other DNA sequences with the same CDR3. The V call is TRBV7-9, the J call TRBJ2-3; TRBD2 matches 12 bases. This CDR3 has 16 amino acids. The germline CDR1 and CDR2 sequences are SEHNR and FQNEAQ (reference sequence). V lost 3 bases to trimming and J lost 2 bases; unmatched junction nucleotides: 3. CDR3 DNA sequence: TGTGCCAGCAGCTTGGGACTAGCGGGCTCCACAGATACGCAGTATTTT. This sequence encodes CASSLGLAGSTDTQYF. Using reference TRBV7-9 and TRBJ2-3 for the parts outside the CDR3, the full variable domain is DTGVSQNPRHKITKRGQNVTFRCDPISEHNRLYWYRQTLGQGPEFLTYFQNEAQLEKSRLLSDRFSAERPKGSFSTLEIQRTEQGDSAMYLCASSLGLAGSTDTQYFGPGTRLTVL.

This clone showed up many times. Other DNA sequences within the sample encode an identical CDR3. V gene TRBV5-1 combines with J gene TRBJ2-7; 9 bases match TRBD2. The CDR3 is 16 amino acids. Germline-derived CDR1 and CDR2 are SGHRS and YFSETQ. With 0 bases clipped from V and 4 bases from J, the junction kept 8 bases outside the gene matches. The CDR3 DNA reads TGCGCCAGCAGCTTGGCTGCGCGGGAGGGCCTTTACGAGCAGTACTTC. Amino acid sequence: CASSLAAREGLYEQYF.

The V gene is TRBV18, the J gene TRBJ2-1; TRBD1 matches at 7 bases. This CDR3 contains 14 residues. V lost 4 bases and J lost 8; bases outside the gene matches: 8. The germline gives CDR1 KGHSH, CDR2 LQKENI. The CDR3 loop reads CASSRGGQNHEQFF. Here the CDR3 DNA reads TGTGCCAGCTCACGAGGGGGACAGAACCATGAGCAGTTCTTC.

For this clone: This specimen includes other DNA sequences encoding the same CDR3. The V gene is TRBV10-3, the J gene TRBJ2-7, with D possibly TRBD2 on 6 matching bases. Per the germline V gene, CDR1 is ENHRY and CDR2 is SYGVKD. The CDR3 has 13 amino acids. Trimming shortened V by 6 bases and J by 0 bases, and 9 bases separated the two germline ends. CDR3 residues: CAIRPGGSYEQYF. In DNA form, the CDR3 reads TGTGCCATCAGACCCGGGGGCTCCTACGAGCAGTACTTC.

This chain joins TRBV5-6 and TRBJ1-3; TRBD1 is a possible D gene (5 bases). CDR3 size: 16 residues. Germline CDR1 SGHDT, CDR2 YYEEEE. The V end lost 1 base, the J end lost 2 bases, and 13 bases lay between the germline ends. The CDR3 bases are TGTGCCAGCAGCTTGTTTGACCAGGGCCCTGGAAACACCATATATTTT. It encodes CASSLFDQGPGNTIYF.

This clone was seen more than once but under ten times. The CDR3 spells CASSQETSGRVGDTQYF. The CDR3 DNA reads TGCGCCAGCAGCCAAGAGACTAGCGGGAGGGTTGGGGATACGCAGTATTTT. The chain uses TRBV4-1 and TRBJ2-3, with 14 bases that match TRBD2. The CDR3 runs to 17 residues. V shed 0 bases and J 6 bases; nucleotides not matched to a gene: 5. Germline CDR1 and CDR2: MGHRA and YSYEKL.

Turning to this clone: Being one base from a much bigger clone, this may be a read error. This rearrangement joins TRBV7-2 to TRBJ2-7; perhaps TRBD1 as D (6 bases). The CDR3 runs to 14 residues. Germline-derived CDR1 and CDR2 are SGHTA and FQGNSA. V was pared by 3 bases and J by 1 base, with 10 bases between. CDR3 residues: CASSFDRRSYEQYF. The CDR3 nucleotides read TGTGCCAGCAGCTTCGACAGGAGGTCCTACGAGCAGTACTTC.

The J gene is TRBJ2-2, the V gene TRBV4-1, with 9 bases fitting TRBD2. The CDR3 contains 15 residues. J lost 5 bases, V lost 3 bases, and 4 bases had no gene match. From germline, CDR1 is MGHRA and CDR2 YSYEKL. The CDR3 bases are TGCGCCAGCAGCCATGGGACTAGCCCTACCGGGGAGCTGTTTTTT. Translating gives CASSHGTSPTGELFF.

Worth noting for this clone: The sample holds other DNA sequences that translate to the same CDR3. The chain uses TRBV19 and TRBJ1-2, with D possibly being TRBD1 (5 bases). With 2 bases removed from V and 0 bases from J, the gap between germline ends came to 7 bases. CDR1 is LNHDA and CDR2 is SQIVND in the germline V gene (reference sequence). The CDR3 spans 14 residues. The CDR3 protein is CASSIRGANYGYTF. In DNA form, the CDR3 reads TGTGCCAGTAGTATAAGGGGAGCTAACTATGGCTACACCTTC.

This chain joins TRBV4-1 and TRBJ1-4, with a tentative D call TRBD1 (6 bases). CDR1 is MGHRA, CDR2 YSYEKL, per germline. V shed 4 bases and J shed 8 bases, with 11 bases lying between them. The CDR3 contains 13 residues. CDR3 DNA: TGCGCCAGCAGCCGGACAGTCCCCGAAAAACTGTTTTTT. It specifies CASSRTVPEKLFF.

This clone was picked up a small number of times. V usage is TRBV2 and J usage is TRBJ1-3; D is ambiguous. The CDR3 consists of 13 residues. The germline V gene encodes CDR1 SNHLY and CDR2 FYNNEI. V was shortened by 4 bases and J by 4 bases, with 8 bases between the two germline ends. CDR3 DNA sequence: TGTGCCAGCAGTGGAGCCCGGGGAAACACCATATATTTT. Its protein product is CASSGARGNTIYF.

This clone was found many times. CDR3 in amino acids: CSVDSTGANVLTF. The CDR3 DNA sequence: TGCAGCGTTGATTCGACTGGGGCCAACGTCCTGACTTTC. The V gene is TRBV29-1, the J gene TRBJ2-6; the D is unclear. Germline CDR1 and CDR2: SQVTM and ANQGSEA. Trimming shortened V by 3 bases and J by 2 bases, and 5 bases separated the two germline ends. This CDR3 contains 13 residues.

Regarding this clone: Other DNA sequences from this sample encode an identical CDR3 as well. The chain combines TRBV28 with TRBJ2-5; possibly TRBD1 for D (5 bases). CDR1 is MDHEN, CDR2 SYDVKM, per germline. This CDR3 is built from 14 residues. The V end was cut by 5 bases, the J end by 5 bases, with 15 bases between. As DNA, the CDR3 is TGTGCCAGCAGTCTCCTTCAGGGTCGGGAGACCCAGTACTTC. Residues: CASSLLQGRETQYF.

This rearrangement joins TRBV14 to TRBJ2-1; D is perhaps TRBD2 (6 bases). CDR3 length equals 15 residues. Trimming cost V 1 base and J 8 bases, with 15 bases left between them. Germline loops: CDR1 SGHDN, CDR2 FVKESK. CDR3 amino acids: CASSQVLAGNDEQFF. The CDR3 DNA reads as TGTGCCAGCAGCCAAGTACTGGCGGGGAATGATGAGCAGTTCTTC.

The chain employs TRBV5-8 and TRBJ1-4; tentatively, D is TRBD1 (6 bases). CDR3 size: 16 residues. The V and J ends lost 5 bases and 8 bases respectively, with 22 bases between them. The germline V gene has CDR1 SGHTS and CDR2 YDEGEE. The CDR3 is CASSTTTGGPGEKLFF. The DNA of the CDR3 is TGTGCCAGCAGTACAACGACCGGGGGGCCTGGGGAAAAACTGTTTTTT.

The J gene is TRBJ2-6, the V gene TRBV5-1, with D possibly being TRBD1 (6 bases). The CDR3 has 17 amino acids. Germline values: CDR1 SGHRS, CDR2 YFSETQ. Trimming pared 0 bases from V and 2 bases from J, leaving 12 bases between. CDR3 nucleotides: TGCGCCAGCAGCTTGGGGCAGGGGAGCCCTGGGGCCAACGTCCTGACTTTC. This codes for CASSLGQGSPGANVLTF.

The chain carries TRBV10-3 and TRBJ2-7; TRBD1 matches 12 bases. The junction had 4 bases not matched to a gene; V was cut back by 2 bases and J by 5 bases. CDR1 is ENHRY, CDR2 SYGVKD, per germline. CDR3 length equals 15 residues. This chain's CDR3 is CAISEAGTGGDEQYF. DNA of the CDR3: TGTGCCATCAGTGAGGCCGGGACAGGGGGCGACGAGCAGTACTTC.

The rearrangement links TRBV5-1 to TRBJ2-5; the match to TRBD1 covers 8 bases. The length of the CDR3 is 15 residues. Germline CDR1 SGHRS, CDR2 YFSETQ. V was pared by 3 bases and J by 4 bases, with 8 bases of the junction left unmatched. CDR3 sequence (DNA): TGCGCCAGCAGCTCACAGGGGGGACCTTTAGAGACCCAGTACTTC. Amino acids: CASSSQGGPLETQYF.

This chain connects TRBV7-2 to TRBJ1-2, with D uncertain. V dropped 2 bases and J dropped 2 bases, with 12 bases sitting between them. Looked up from germline, CDR1 is SGHTA and CDR2 is FQGNSA. The CDR3 contains 15 residues. Written as DNA, the CDR3 is TGTGCCAGCAGCTTAACGAGTACGCTAAACTATGGCTACACCTTC. Encoded protein: CASSLTSTLNYGYTF. The complete variable domain, with remaining parts taken from reference TRBV7-2 and TRBJ1-2, reads GAGVSQSPSNKVTEKGKDVELRCDPISGHTALYWYRQSLGQGLEFLIYFQGNSAPDKSGLPSDRFSAERTGGSVSTLTIQRTQQEDSAVYLCASSLTSTLNYGYTFGSGTRLTVV.

The chain uses TRBV15 and TRBJ2-7; the D is unclear. CDR1 and CDR2 (germline): LNHNV, YYDKDF (reference sequence). The length of the CDR3 is 15 residues. Trimming removed 0 bases from V and 7 bases from J, with 16 bases in between. The CDR3 spells CATSRDLAGMGEQYF. CDR3 in DNA: TGTGCCACCAGCAGAGATCTGGCTGGGATGGGTGAGCAGTACTTC.

This CDR3 reads CASSAGGTVYEQYF. The CDR3 nucleotides are TGTGCCAGCAGCGCCGGGGGGACAGTGTACGAGCAGTACTTC. This rearrangement joins TRBV9 to TRBJ2-7; D tentatively reads TRBD1 or TRBD2 (7 bases each). CDR1 SGDLS and CDR2 YYNGEE come from the germline V gene. Trimming took 3 bases from V and 4 from J, leaving 14 bases between them. The CDR3 has 14 residues.

In the case of this clone: The same CDR3 is also encoded by other DNA sequences in this sample. V gene TRBV5-1 combines with J gene TRBJ1-1; no clear D gene. Germline CDR1 reads SGHRS; CDR2 reads YFSETQ. Trimming removed 0 bases at V and 2 bases at J, with 5 bases between. The CDR3 totals 13 residues. The CDR3: CASSLERNTEAFF. Here the CDR3 DNA reads TGCGCCAGCAGCTTGGAACGTAACACTGAAGCTTTCTTT. The whole variable domain, remainder taken from reference TRBV5-1 and TRBJ1-1, is KAGVTQTPRYLIKTRGQQVTLSCSPISGHRSVSWYQQTPGQGLQFLFEYFSETQRNKGNFPGRFSGRQFSNSRSEMNVSTLELGDSALYLCASSLERNTEAFFGQGTRLTVV.

The chain employs TRBV28 and TRBJ2-1; D unresolved. Germline CDR1 reads MDHEN; CDR2 reads SYDVKM. This CDR3 is built from 17 residues. The V gene lost 3 bases and the J gene lost 6 bases, with 21 bases spanning the gap. CDR3 DNA sequence: TGTGCCAGCAGTTTGTCTGGCGTCCTTCGTCATGGCAATGAGCAGTTCTTC. This gives the protein CASSLSGVLRHGNEQFF. The variable domain in full, with the rest retrieved from reference TRBV28 and TRBJ2-1, is DVKVTQSSRYLVKRTGEKVFLECVQDMDHENMFWYRQDPGLGLRLIYFSYDVKMKEKGDIPEGYSVSREKKERFSLILESASTNQTSMYLCASSLSGVLRHGNEQFFGPGTRLTVL.

The rearrangement uses TRBV9 and TRBJ1-3; D gene ambiguous. Trimming stripped 3 bases from V and 2 bases from J, with 15 bases between. Per the germline V gene, CDR1 is SGDLS and CDR2 is YYNGEE. The CDR3 has 16 amino acids. DNA of the CDR3: TGTGCCAGCAGCGCCTCAGGCTCAGCCACTGGAAACACCATATATTTT. It translates to CASSASGSATGNTIYF.